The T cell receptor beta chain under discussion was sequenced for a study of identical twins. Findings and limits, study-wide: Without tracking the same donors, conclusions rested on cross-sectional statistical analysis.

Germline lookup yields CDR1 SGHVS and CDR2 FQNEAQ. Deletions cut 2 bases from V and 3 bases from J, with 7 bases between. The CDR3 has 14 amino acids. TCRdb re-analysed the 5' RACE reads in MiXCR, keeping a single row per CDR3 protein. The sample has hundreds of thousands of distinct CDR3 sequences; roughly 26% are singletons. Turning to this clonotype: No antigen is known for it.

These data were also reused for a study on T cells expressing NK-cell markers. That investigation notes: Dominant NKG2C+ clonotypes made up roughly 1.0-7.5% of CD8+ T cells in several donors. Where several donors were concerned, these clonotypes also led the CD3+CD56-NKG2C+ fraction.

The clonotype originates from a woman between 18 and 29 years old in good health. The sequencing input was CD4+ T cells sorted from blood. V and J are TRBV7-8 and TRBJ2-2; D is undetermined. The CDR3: CASSLNWYTGELFF. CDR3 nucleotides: TGTGCCAGCAGCTTAAACTGGTACACCGGGGAGCTGTTTTTT.